The clone carrying this T cell receptor beta chain has just a few counts. Its target is not known. The trim removed 4 bases at V and 3 bases at J, leaving 2 bases unmatched. The CDR3 has 14 amino acids. The germline CDR1 and CDR2 sequences are SGHRS and YFSETQ. This sample is part of a study of CD8 T cells in ankylosing spondylitis. Study-level results: Typical of ankylosing spondylitis blood, it appeared, was a TCR beta motif of eight highly homologous variants.

TCRdb passed the 5' RACE reads through MiXCR, listing each CDR3 protein once. This table has fewer than 750,000 distinct CDR3 sequences, roughly 19% appearing once. V gene TRBV5-1 combines with J gene TRBJ2-5; 11 nucleotides line up with TRBD2. The clonotype was recovered from a male donor with ankylosing spondylitis. Sequencing was performed on blood, either unsorted or a sorted T cell fraction (not recorded which). The CDR3: CASSVLAGEETQYF. In DNA form, the CDR3 reads TGCGCCAGCAGCGTACTAGCGGGGGAAGAGACCCAGTACTTC.